This T cell receptor beta chain stems from a study of Graves' ophthalmopathy and Graves' hyperthyroidism (dated by TCRdb to about 2018). In the study overall: Peripheral blood samples were taken at the time of initial diagnosis, before any treatment was given. Once sampling was done, hyperthyroidism patients were given methimazole at a starting dose of 30 mg daily, while ophthalmopathy patients were given high-dose intravenous methylprednisolone. In several hyperthyroidism patients, the T-cell repertoire of thyroid tissue was compared with the T-cell repertoire of blood. To explore V-J signatures that distinguish ophthalmopathy from hyperthyroidism, a discovery set of about a hundred patients was enrolled, made up of around 44 with ophthalmopathy and 57 with stable hyperthyroidism. The study used TCR beta repertoire signatures to distinguish Graves' ophthalmopathy from Graves' hyperthyroidism and to predict progression to ophthalmopathy. In total, approximately 140 blood samples were TCR-sequenced: 43 ophthalmopathy, some 80 hyperthyroidism and approximately 17 hyperthyroidism-to-ophthalmopathy patients. An independent validation cohort comprised roughly 20 hyperthyroidism patients and 15 to 17 patients who later progressed from hyperthyroidism to ophthalmopathy. For training and testing, the roughly 97 patients in the discovery cohort were randomly divided in a 7:3 ratio.

Ophthalmopathy patients were characterized by moderately to severely active disease, a Clinical Activity Score of at least 3, a NOSPECS grade of at least 4, and a disease duration under 3 months. Anyone with other autoimmune diseases, uncontrolled infections, pregnancy or lactation was excluded from the study. Diagnosis relied on clinical symptoms, serum thyroxine, TRAb, thyroid ultrasound and orbital computed tomography. Using Ficoll-Paque density gradient centrifugation, PBMCs were isolated from 8.5 to 10 ml of fresh peripheral blood. Total RNA was extracted with Trizol reagent and quality-checked on an Agilent 2100 Bioanalyzer. A few counts support this clonotype. The target of this receptor is not known. This may be a read error: a much more frequent sequence differs by one nucleotide. The CDR3 numbers 16 residues from cysteine through phenylalanine. The only DNA kept is the CDR3, 48 bases in frame from the first base. CDR1 and CDR2, per the germline V gene (reference sequence), are GTSNPN and SVGIG.

Study-level results and caveats: In cross-validation, the 13-signature model distinguished ophthalmopathy from stable hyperthyroidism with approximately 90% sensitivity and roughly 81% specificity, and in the test set the corresponding values were around 80% and 75%. In validation, the model predicted ophthalmopathy progression with more than 55% sensitivity and approximately 72% specificity; roughly 12 predicted patients were CT-confirmed with GO in a median of roughly 6.8 months. Among expanded thyroid clonotypes with frequency above 0.001, most also showed up in blood, which suggests that blood repertoires may reflect the thyroid immune response. Sample size was not statistically predetermined, and group allocation was not concealed from the investigators.

For repertoire sequencing, TCR beta CDR3 regions were amplified from RNA transcripts. The first round was an RT-PCR using HTBI primers with the Qiagen OneStep RT-PCR kit, and this first round was followed by a second-round multiplex PCR, then size selection and purification. Sequencing of the libraries was carried out on an Illumina HiSeq2000 in paired-end mode with 100 bp reads. The published analysis was carried out like this. Reads were processed with SOAPnuke, discarding reads with adapters, uncalled bases, mean Phred below 15, or no exact constant-primer or identifier match. High-quality paired reads were merged with COPE v1.2.5. Each unique nucleotide sequence was treated as a clonotype, and MiTCR v1.1 was used to align the clonotypes to the IMGT TRB V, D and J references. The analysis was limited to V-J combinations with a frequency above 0.0001, which together covered approximately 99% of repertoires. A TCR clonal expansion and chaos score per V-J combination was defined as the ratio of F50 clonal expansion to chaos observed in the TCRdist matrix. Welch's t-statistics and random forest were used to reduce features to about a dozen V-J combinations, which were fed into a naive Bayes classifier. The Morisita-Horn index was used to measure how similar the thyroid and blood repertoires were. TCRdb applied fastp at Q25 and MiXCR to the public reads, then kept only in-frame beta chains. Each entry is one CDR3 protein sequence, shown with its most common DNA and genes. TCRdb, rather than the study authors, made the V and J calls. For this sample the table gives about 500,000 distinct CDR3 sequences, of which 13% to 15% were detected only once. The ten largest clones take up 8% to 10% of the sample.

The source of this sequence is a woman in her twenties or thirties with Graves' ophthalmopathy. Donor details come from another sample of the same person, matched by shared clones. In this chain, TRBV30 is recombined with TRBJ2-5; there is no confident call for the D gene. Material for sequencing was blood. The CDR3 has the sequence CAWSPGPLYSQETKYF. The DNA sequence is TGTGCCTGGAGCCCGGGTCCCCTCTATTCCCAAGAGACCAAGTACTTC.